This TCR beta chain came from a study of CD8+ T cells in alopecia areata. This clone was recorded a few times. The target antigen is unknown. This sample includes further DNA sequences coding for the same CDR3. As for treatment: oral pan-JAK inhibitor, 5-10 mg twice daily. Study results and limitations: Tofacitinib significantly lowered scalp clonality and expanded CD8+ clones among the top 100. The study found that many expanded lesional clones persisted in scalp and blood during tofacitinib.

J was trimmed by 2 bases and V by 7 bases; bases with no gene match: 5. The CDR3 is made up of 14 amino acids. Germline CDR1 SQVTM, CDR2 ANQGSEA. The authors extracted RNA and reverse transcribed it into cDNA as the sequencing template. Generated by immunoSEQ multiplex PCR, the TCRdb table keeps only in-frame clones and is missing some. The table lists around 180,000 clones, roughly 60% of them singletons, with approximately 1% in the top ten. This TCR derives from a human donor with alopecia areata. This specimen consisted of CD4+ T cells sorted from blood, obtained at week 24, from a patient treated with tofacitinib. J is TRBJ2-1 and V is TRBV29-1, with 10 bases matching TRBD2. In DNA, the CDR3 is TGCAGCGCAAGCGGGGGGGCACCCTACAATGAGCAGTTCTTC. Its translation: CSASGGAPYNEQFF.